This T cell receptor beta chain was sequenced in a study of control samples from healthy donors and cancer patients (dated by TCRdb to 2019 to 2021). Comments on this clone: The target of this receptor is not known. No per-base quality is available; no much larger clone lies one base away.

The library was prepared using the immunoSEQ multiplex PCR assay. Imported from immuneACCESS, the table was reduced by TCRdb to in-frame sequences with V and J called. These copies leave out some clones; in studies compared against another copy, an unresolved V gene accounts for under half, and the cause of the remainder is not known. This sample comprises 79,000 or so clones, about 88% of them detected only once. The ten largest clones represent under 10% of the sample. CDR1 and CDR2, looked up from the germline V gene (reference sequence), are MNHEY and SMNVEV. Taken from cysteine to phenylalanine, the CDR3 has 13 residues. Only the CDR3 region is kept as DNA, spanning 39 bases read in frame from base 1. The junction shows trimming of 9 bases on V and 4 bases on J, plus 13 bases between the germline ends.

The rearrangement combines TRBV27 with TRBJ1-5; TRBD1 is a possible D gene, resting on 6 matching bases. The sample was PBMCs. The receptor was derived from a woman in her 50s with colorectal cancer. In nucleotide form, the sequence is TGTGCCAGGAAGCAGGGGCGAAATCAGCCCCAGCATTTT. Its protein product is CARKQGRNQPQHF.